This is a list of T cell receptor beta chains from one sample in a study of type 1 and type 2 diabetes patients. TCRdb called the multiplex PCR reads again in MiXCR, with one record for every CDR3 protein. The profile shows under 300,000 distinct CDR3 sequences, over 45% of them singletons. Sequencing was carried out using peripheral blood mononuclear cells (PBMCs). Receptors originate from a man in his late teens or twenties with type 2 diabetes. Each CDR3 is given with its conserved first and last residue. D genes are given only for firm matches. A clone size is listed for some rows: how often the clone was seen (once, few, many), or a class if it is expanded.

D gene: NA; clone size: NA; J gene: TRBJ2-2; V gene: TRBV5-1; CDR3 DNA: TGCGCCAGCAGCTTGGCGGCGGGGTCGCACACCGGGGAACTGTTTTTT; CDR3 protein: CASSLAAGSHTGELFF
D gene: TRBD2; clone size: NA; J gene: TRBJ2-3; V gene: TRBV7-8; CDR3 DNA: TGTGCCAGCAGCCATCCCGAGCTAGCGGGTGAGACAGATACGCAGTATTTT; CDR3 protein: CASSHPELAGETDTQYF
D gene: NA; clone size: NA; J gene: TRBJ1-1; V gene: TRBV12-3/TRBV12-4; CDR3 DNA: TGTGCCAGCAGTGCCCCCGGGGGAGGCACTGAAGCTTTCTTT; CDR3 protein: CASSAPGGGTEAFF
D gene: NA; clone size: many; J gene: TRBJ2-7; V gene: TRBV15; CDR3 DNA: TGTGCCACCAGCAGAGTGGGGTTGGGGTACAGCGAGCAGTACTTC; CDR3 protein: CATSRVGLGYSEQYF
D gene: TRBD2; clone size: NA; J gene: TRBJ2-1; V gene: TRBV15; CDR3 DNA: TGTGCCACCAGCGGACTAGCGGCCTTGGATGAGCAGTTCTTC; CDR3 protein: CATSGLAALDEQFF
D gene: NA; clone size: few; J gene: TRBJ2-2; V gene: TRBV19; CDR3 DNA: TGTGCCAGTAGTATAGTCAGAACCGGGGAGCTGTTTTTT; CDR3 protein: CASSIVRTGELFF
D gene: NA; clone size: NA; J gene: TRBJ2-2; V gene: TRBV7-3; CDR3 DNA: TGTGCCAGCAGCTTAGGTTCCTCGGGGAACACCGGGGAGCTGTTTTTT; CDR3 protein: CASSLGSSGNTGELFF
D gene: TRBD2; clone size: NA; J gene: TRBJ2-1; V gene: TRBV7-9; CDR3 DNA: TGTGCCAGCAGCCCACGGTATAGCGGGGACAATGAGCAGTTCTTC; CDR3 protein: CASSPRYSGDNEQFF
D gene: NA; clone size: NA; J gene: TRBJ2-5; V gene: TRBV12-3/TRBV12-4; CDR3 DNA: TGTGCCAGCAGTCCGAGCCTCTACCAAGAGACCCAGTACTTC; CDR3 protein: CASSPSLYQETQYF
D gene: NA; clone size: few; J gene: TRBJ2-7; V gene: TRBV25-1; CDR3 DNA: TGTGCCAGCAGTCGTGACGGTTCCTACGAGCAGTACTTC; CDR3 protein: CASSRDGSYEQYF
D gene: TRBD2; clone size: NA; J gene: TRBJ2-2; V gene: TRBV28; CDR3 DNA: TGTGCCATAGCGGGCCTACCGAACACCGGGGAGCTGTTTTTT; CDR3 protein: CAIAGLPNTGELFF
D gene: NA; clone size: NA; J gene: TRBJ2-5; V gene: TRBV9; CDR3 DNA: TGTGCCAGCAGCGTATCAAGCGGGTTGCAAGAGACCCAGTACTTC; CDR3 protein: CASSVSSGLQETQYF
D gene: NA; clone size: NA; J gene: TRBJ2-5; V gene: TRBV4-2; CDR3 DNA: TGTGCCAGCAGCCAAGTCGAAAGCGGGCAAGAGACCCAGTACTTC; CDR3 protein: CASSQVESGQETQYF
D gene: TRBD2; clone size: NA; J gene: TRBJ2-5; V gene: TRBV7-9; CDR3 DNA: TGTGCCAGCAGCCCCCCGGGGGGGGAGACCCAGTACTTC; CDR3 protein: CASSPPGGETQYF
D gene: TRBD1; clone size: few; J gene: TRBJ2-1; V gene: TRBV2; CDR3 DNA: TGTGCCAGCAGTGAATGGGACAGGGTTGCCAATGAGCAGTTCTTC; CDR3 protein: CASSEWDRVANEQFF
D gene: NA; clone size: many; J gene: TRBJ2-7; V gene: TRBV30; CDR3 DNA: TGTGCCCTGGAAGGGACGGCGGTGGGCGAGCAGTACTTC; CDR3 protein: CALEGTAVGEQYF
D gene: NA; clone size: few; J gene: TRBJ2-1; V gene: TRBV2; CDR3 DNA: TGTGCCAGCAGTGGTGATGGTGAGCAGTTCTTC; CDR3 protein: CASSGDGEQFF
D gene: TRBD1; clone size: NA; J gene: TRBJ1-3; V gene: TRBV15; CDR3 DNA: TGTGCCACCAGCGTCGGGACAGTCTCTGGAAACACCATATATTTT; CDR3 protein: CATSVGTVSGNTIYF
D gene: NA; clone size: many; J gene: TRBJ2-7; V gene: TRBV7-2; CDR3 DNA: TGTGCCAGCAGCTTAACTTCCTACGAGCAGTACTTC; CDR3 protein: CASSLTSYEQYF
D gene: NA; clone size: NA; J gene: TRBJ1-2; V gene: TRBV24-1; CDR3 DNA: TGTGCCACCAGTGATTACAGCTATGGCTACACCTTC; CDR3 protein: CATSDYSYGYTF
D gene: NA; clone size: NA; J gene: TRBJ1-4; V gene: TRBV10-2; CDR3 DNA: TGCGCCAGCAGTTTCTCGACTAATGAAAAACTGTTTTTT; CDR3 protein: CASSFSTNEKLFF
D gene: NA; clone size: few; J gene: TRBJ2-3; V gene: TRBV10-3; CDR3 DNA: TGTGCCATCAGTACCGGCGCCACAGATACGCAGTATTTT; CDR3 protein: CAISTGATDTQYF
D gene: NA; clone size: few; J gene: TRBJ1-2; V gene: TRBV2; CDR3 DNA: TGTGCCAGCAGTAACGGGAGATATAACTATGGCTACACCTTC; CDR3 protein: CASSNGRYNYGYTF
D gene: TRBD1; clone size: NA; J gene: TRBJ2-2; V gene: TRBV5-8; CDR3 DNA: TGTGCCAGCAGCTGGGGGACAGGGGGACTTGTGGAGCTGTTTTTT; CDR3 protein: CASSWGTGGLVELFF
D gene: NA; clone size: NA; J gene: TRBJ1-4; V gene: TRBV27; CDR3 DNA: TGTGCCAGCAGTTTACTAGGGTTAGCTAATGAAAAACTGTTTTTT; CDR3 protein: CASSLLGLANEKLFF
D gene: NA; clone size: many; J gene: TRBJ2-1; V gene: TRBV2; CDR3 DNA: TGTGCCAGCAGCCCTACCGGTAGCCATCCCAATGAGCAGTTCTTC; CDR3 protein: CASSPTGSHPNEQFF
D gene: NA; clone size: NA; J gene: TRBJ1-1; V gene: TRBV6-5; CDR3 DNA: TGTGCCAGCAGTGCACCCGGGACAAAGAACACTGAAGCTTTCTTT; CDR3 protein: CASSAPGTKNTEAFF
D gene: TRBD1; clone size: few; J gene: TRBJ2-7; V gene: TRBV7-6; CDR3 DNA: TGTGCCAGCAGCCCCGGGACAGCCTTCTCCTACGAGCAGTACTTC; CDR3 protein: CASSPGTAFSYEQYF
D gene: TRBD2; clone size: few; J gene: TRBJ2-7; V gene: TRBV10-3; CDR3 DNA: TGTGCCGCCGGGGGGGCCTTCAACTCCTACGAGCAGTACTTC; CDR3 protein: CAAGGAFNSYEQYF
D gene: NA; clone size: NA; J gene: TRBJ1-5; V gene: TRBV12-3/TRBV12-4; CDR3 DNA: TGTGCCAGCAGTTTGAAGGATAGCCAGCCCCAGCATTTT; CDR3 protein: CASSLKDSQPQHF
D gene: NA; clone size: NA; J gene: TRBJ1-3; V gene: TRBV5-1; CDR3 DNA: TGCGCCAGCAGCGCAAGTACCGGAAACACCATATATTTT; CDR3 protein: CASSASTGNTIYF
D gene: TRBD2; clone size: NA; J gene: TRBJ2-1; V gene: TRBV29-1; CDR3 DNA: TGCAGCGTTGAAGATCTTCAAGGACTAGCGGGTTCCTACAATGAGCAGTTCTTC; CDR3 protein: CSVEDLQGLAGSYNEQFF
D gene: TRBD2; clone size: few; J gene: TRBJ2-5; V gene: TRBV5-1; CDR3 DNA: TGCGCCAGCAGCTTGGCGAGGACTAGCGGTATCCAAGAGACCCAGTACTTC; CDR3 protein: CASSLARTSGIQETQYF
D gene: NA; clone size: few; J gene: TRBJ2-7; V gene: TRBV6-5; CDR3 DNA: TGTGCCAGCAGTGAAGTCGGACTTACCTACGAGCAGTACTTC; CDR3 protein: CASSEVGLTYEQYF
D gene: NA; clone size: few; J gene: TRBJ2-7; V gene: TRBV7-2; CDR3 DNA: TGTGCCAGCAGCTTAGACCGTGCTCACCACGACGAGCAGTACTTC; CDR3 protein: CASSLDRAHHDEQYF
D gene: NA; clone size: NA; J gene: TRBJ1-2; V gene: TRBV30; CDR3 DNA: TGTGCCTGGAGTCCCAGTGCCAACTATGGCTACACCTTC; CDR3 protein: CAWSPSANYGYTF
D gene: NA; clone size: NA; J gene: TRBJ2-1; V gene: TRBV2; CDR3 DNA: TGTGCCAGCCGAGTGTTGGGGGACAATGAGCAGTTCTTC; CDR3 protein: CASRVLGDNEQFF
D gene: NA; clone size: NA; J gene: TRBJ2-2; V gene: TRBV5-1; CDR3 DNA: TGCGCCAGCAGCTCCTTGACCGTCGGGGAGCTGTTTTTT; CDR3 protein: CASSSLTVGELFF
D gene: NA; clone size: NA; J gene: TRBJ2-6; V gene: TRBV10-3; CDR3 DNA: TGTGCCATCAGAAACCACGGCCTCTCTGGGGCCAACGTCCTGACTTTC; CDR3 protein: CAIRNHGLSGANVLTF
D gene: NA; clone size: NA; J gene: TRBJ1-4; V gene: TRBV29-1; CDR3 DNA: TGCAGCGTTGACGGGTATAAAATACAGTTAAGTGAAAAACTGTTTTTT; CDR3 protein: CSVDGYKIQLSEKLFF
D gene: TRBD1; clone size: few; J gene: TRBJ1-2; V gene: TRBV27; CDR3 DNA: TGTGCCAGCAGTTTGACAGGGCCGACAGCTAACTATGGCTACACCTTC; CDR3 protein: CASSLTGPTANYGYTF
D gene: TRBD2; clone size: NA; J gene: TRBJ2-1; V gene: TRBV19; CDR3 DNA: TGTGCCAGTAGTCCCAGCGGGAGTGTCAATGAGCAGTTCTTC; CDR3 protein: CASSPSGSVNEQFF
D gene: NA; clone size: few; J gene: TRBJ2-7; V gene: TRBV7-8; CDR3 DNA: TGTGCCAGCAGCTCAGGACTACTACGAGTGCAGTACTTC; CDR3 protein: CASSSGLLRVQYF
D gene: NA; clone size: few; J gene: TRBJ1-5; V gene: TRBV19; CDR3 DNA: TGTGCCAGTACCCCAATGGCGGGAAATAGCAATCAGCCCCAGCATTTT; CDR3 protein: CASTPMAGNSNQPQHF
D gene: NA; clone size: NA; J gene: TRBJ2-1; V gene: TRBV2; CDR3 DNA: TGTGCCAGCAGTGATGGCCAGGACAATGAGCAGTTCTTC; CDR3 protein: CASSDGQDNEQFF
D gene: TRBD1; clone size: NA; J gene: TRBJ1-4; V gene: TRBV27; CDR3 DNA: TGTGCCAGCAGTGAAGAAGGGACAGGGGCCGAAAAACTGTTTTTT; CDR3 protein: CASSEEGTGAEKLFF
D gene: TRBD1; clone size: NA; J gene: TRBJ2-7; V gene: TRBV5-1; CDR3 DNA: TGCGCCAGCAGCTTGGGTCCGACAGGGGCCTTCTACGAGCAGTACTTC; CDR3 protein: CASSLGPTGAFYEQYF
D gene: NA; clone size: few; J gene: TRBJ2-1; V gene: TRBV4-1; CDR3 DNA: TGCGCCAGCAGCCAAGGGACATCGTACAATGAGCAGTTCTTC; CDR3 protein: CASSQGTSYNEQFF
D gene: NA; clone size: NA; J gene: TRBJ2-7; V gene: TRBV5-1; CDR3 DNA: TGCGCCAGCAGCGATGAGACAGCCTTCCACGAGCAGTACTTC; CDR3 protein: CASSDETAFHEQYF
D gene: NA; clone size: NA; J gene: TRBJ1-6; V gene: TRBV2; CDR3 DNA: TGTGCCAGCCGTTCGGTAGATAATTCACCCCTCCACTTT; CDR3 protein: CASRSVDNSPLHF
D gene: NA; clone size: NA; J gene: TRBJ2-3; V gene: TRBV20-1; CDR3 DNA: TGCAGTGTCAGAAGAACGGGAGTTGGGGCAGATACGCAGTATTTT; CDR3 protein: CSVRRTGVGADTQYF
D gene: TRBD2; clone size: NA; J gene: TRBJ2-2; V gene: TRBV5-8; CDR3 DNA: TGTGCCAGCAGAAAGTCTAGCGGGAGGGCCGGGGAGCTGTTTTTT; CDR3 protein: CASRKSSGRAGELFF